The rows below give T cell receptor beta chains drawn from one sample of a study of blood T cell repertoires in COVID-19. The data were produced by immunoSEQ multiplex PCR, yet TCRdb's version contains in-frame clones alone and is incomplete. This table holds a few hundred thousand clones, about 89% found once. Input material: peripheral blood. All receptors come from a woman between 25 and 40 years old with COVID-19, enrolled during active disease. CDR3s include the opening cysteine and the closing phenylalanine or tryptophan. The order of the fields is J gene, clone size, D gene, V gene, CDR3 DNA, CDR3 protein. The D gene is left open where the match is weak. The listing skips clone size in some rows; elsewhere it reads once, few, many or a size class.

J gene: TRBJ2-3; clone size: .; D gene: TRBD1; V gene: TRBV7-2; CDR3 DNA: TGTGCCAGCAGCAGGGACAGCTTCACAGATACGCAGTATTTT; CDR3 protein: CASSRDSFTDTQYF
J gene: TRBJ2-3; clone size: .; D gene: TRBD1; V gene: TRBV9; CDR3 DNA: TGTGCCAGCAGCGAATGGGACAGGGGGCCGGGAGCCACAGATACGCAGTATTTT; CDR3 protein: CASSEWDRGPGATDTQYF
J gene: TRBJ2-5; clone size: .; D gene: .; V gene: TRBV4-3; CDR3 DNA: TGCGCCAGCAGCCAATTTCATGGGAGTTATAGGGAGACCCAGTACTTC; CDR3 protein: CASSQFHGSYRETQYF
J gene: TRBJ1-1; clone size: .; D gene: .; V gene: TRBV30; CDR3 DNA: TGTGCCGGAACCGGTGGGACTTTCAGAAGGATGAACACTGAAGCTTTCTTT; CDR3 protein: CAGTGGTFRRMNTEAFF
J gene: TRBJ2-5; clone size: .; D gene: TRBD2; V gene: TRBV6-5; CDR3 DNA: TGTGCCAGCAGTTACTCTTTCACTAGCGGGAGGGAGACCCAGTACTTC; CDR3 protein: CASSYSFTSGRETQYF
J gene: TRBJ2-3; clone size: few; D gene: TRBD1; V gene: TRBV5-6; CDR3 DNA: TGTGCCAGCAGCCTATGGGGACAGAGCACAGATACGCAGTATTTT; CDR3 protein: CASSLWGQSTDTQYF
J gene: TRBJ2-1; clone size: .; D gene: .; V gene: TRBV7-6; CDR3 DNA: TGTGCCAGCAGCTTAGGGGGAGCTAGGGAGCAGTTCTTC; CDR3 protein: CASSLGGAREQFF
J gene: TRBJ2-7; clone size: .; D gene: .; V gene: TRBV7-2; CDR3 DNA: TGTGCCAGCAGCCCCCAGCAGGGGGGAACTTACGAGCAGTACTTC; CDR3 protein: CASSPQQGGTYEQYF
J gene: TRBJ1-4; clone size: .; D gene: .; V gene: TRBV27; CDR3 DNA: TGTGCCAGCAGTTTACGGACAAATGAAAAACTGTTTTTT; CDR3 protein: CASSLRTNEKLFF
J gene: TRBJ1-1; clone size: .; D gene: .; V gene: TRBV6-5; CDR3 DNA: TGTGCCAGCCACCCTGGGGGGGCGAAGTACACTGAAGCTTTCTTT; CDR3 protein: CASHPGGAKYTEAFF
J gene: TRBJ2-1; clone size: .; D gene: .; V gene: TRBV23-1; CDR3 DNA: TGCGCCAGCAGTCAATCGAGCGGGACAGGAACGAATGAGCAGTTCTTC; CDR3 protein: CASSQSSGTGTNEQFF
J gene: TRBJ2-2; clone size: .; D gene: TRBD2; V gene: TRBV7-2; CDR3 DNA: TGTGCCAGCAGCCGGACTAGCGGGATGGCGGAGGAGCTGTTTTTT; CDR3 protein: CASSRTSGMAEELFF